A single T cell receptor (beta chain) is shown here with its context. What it binds is unknown. These data belong to a study of Ad26.COV2.S vaccination and SARS-CoV-2 variants. Study results and limitations: Non-spike TCR breadth did not differ much between vaccine and placebo recipients. The authors reported substantial breadth in spike-specific CD8+ and CD4+ T cell responses after vaccination. Analytic work on TCR breadth and depth might have understated the full extent of total T cell responses.

V trimming: 3 bases; J trimming: 3 bases; junction bases outside the gene matches: 4. The CDR3 loop spans 16 amino acids. Germline V gene lookup returns CDR1 SEHNR and CDR2 FQNEAQ (reference sequence). Sequenced by immunoSEQ multiplex PCR; TCRdb stores in-frame clones only, minus some. The data show some 180,000 clones, with around nine tenths seen just once and around 6.1% held by the top ten. The source is a human donor who had recovered from COVID-19. The chain carries TRBV7-9 and TRBJ2-4, with TRBD2 matching over 11 bases. This specimen consisted of peripheral blood, obtained after recovery from COVID-19. Written as DNA, the CDR3 is TGTGCCAGCAGCTTTACTAGCGGGAGTCTCAAAAACATTCAGTACTTC. It yields the protein CASSFTSGSLKNIQYF. Filled out from reference TRBV7-9 and TRBJ2-4, the complete variable domain reads DTGVSQNPRHKITKRGQNVTFRCDPISEHNRLYWYRQTLGQGPEFLTYFQNEAQLEKSRLLSDRFSAERPKGSFSTLEIQRTEQGDSAMYLCASSFTSGSLKNIQYFGAGTRLSVL.